The 27 T cell receptor beta chains below all came from one sample that was sequenced in a study of blood T cell repertoires in COVID-19. Assay used: immunoSEQ multiplex PCR; TCRdb lists only in-frame clones, some missing. The sample has about 220,000 clones; 75% to 85% are singletons. Sequenced sample: peripheral blood. All receptors derive from a woman in her 70s with COVID-19, enrolled during active disease.

The DNA for the CDR3 is TGTGCCAGCAGTTTAGGACAGGGGATCTTAGGAACCTTC. Its translation: CASSLGQGILGTF. The chain is built from TRBV28 and TRBJ1-2, with TRBD1 identical over 9 bases. Germline CDR1 MDHEN, CDR2 SYDVKM. The CDR3 is 13 amino acids. J was trimmed by 14 bases and V by 2 bases; bases with no gene match: 9.

CDR3 DNA: TGTGCCACCCAGGGGGGTTTTGGCTACACCTTC. Residues: CATQGGFGYTF. The chain combines TRBV19 with TRBJ1-2, with TRBD1 matching over 7 bases. The junction had 6 bases not matched to a gene; V was cut back by 10 bases and J by 7 bases. Germline CDR1 LNHDA, CDR2 SQIVND (reference sequence). The length of the CDR3 is 11 residues.

The V call is TRBV19, the J call TRBJ1-5; D is ambiguous. Per germline, CDR1 LNHDA and CDR2 SQIVND (reference sequence). The V and J ends lost 7 bases and 1 base respectively, with 11 bases between them. The CDR3 covers 14 residues. The DNA of the CDR3 is TGTGCCAGTAAACACACACCAAGCAATCAGCCCCAGCATTTT. Residues: CASKHTPSNQPQHF.

This clone was seen a few times. The rearrangement uses TRBV5-6 and TRBJ2-1; perhaps TRBD2 as D (5 bases). V lost 3 bases to trimming and J lost 12 bases, with 13 bases between them. The CDR3 covers 12 residues. Germline V gives CDR1 SGHDT, CDR2 YYEEEE. The CDR3 is CASSWESRRQFF. The CDR3 DNA reads TGTGCCAGCAGCTGGGAGTCCCGGAGGCAGTTCTTC.

The rearrangement uses TRBV6-5 and TRBJ1-1, with TRBD1 as a possible D gene (5 bases). The CDR3 spans 13 residues. Germline loops: CDR1 MNHEY, CDR2 SVGAGI. V shed 4 bases and J shed 4 bases, with 10 bases lying between them. DNA for the CDR3: TGTGCCAGCAGTTTACAGGATTTCACTGAAGCTTTCTTT. Its protein product is CASSLQDFTEAFF.

This chain connects TRBV6-1 to TRBJ2-5; 8 bases map to TRBD2. With V trimmed by 1 base and J by 6 bases, 7 bases remained unmatched. Germline CDR1 and CDR2: MNHNS and SASEGT. The CDR3 sequence is 15 residues long. The CDR3 sequence: CASSEDPGRVKTQYF. CDR3 sequence (DNA): TGTGCCAGCAGTGAAGACCCCGGGAGGGTAAAGACCCAGTACTTC.

V and J are TRBV7-8 and TRBJ2-1, with 7 bases aligning to TRBD1. J was trimmed by 3 bases and V by 5 bases; bases with no gene match: 7. The CDR3 covers 15 residues. Germline V lookup: CDR1 SGHVS, CDR2 FQNEAQ. The CDR3 DNA reads as TGTGCCAGCAGCCTGAGAGGGGGCCTCTACAATGAGCAGTTCTTC. Translated, it gives CASSLRGGLYNEQFF.

The chain recombines TRBV5-1 with TRBJ2-1, with TRBD1 identical over 8 bases. The CDR3 is 17 residues long. The germline V gene has CDR1 SGHRS and CDR2 YFSETQ. Trimming cost V 0 bases and J 3 bases; bases outside gene matches: 8. The CDR3 DNA follows: TGCGCCAGCAGCTTGGGGGTCGGACAGGGACGCTACAATGAGCAGTTCTTC. Translation gives CASSLGVGQGRYNEQFF. The complete variable domain, with remaining parts taken from reference TRBV5-1 and TRBJ2-1, reads KAGVTQTPRYLIKTRGQQVTLSCSPISGHRSVSWYQQTPGQGLQFLFEYFSETQRNKGNFPGRFSGRQFSNSRSEMNVSTLELGDSALYLCASSLGVGQGRYNEQFFGPGTRLTVL.

The rearrangement joins TRBV6-5 to TRBJ2-4, with D possibly matching TRBD2 (5 bases). Deletions cut 10 bases from V and 2 bases from J, with 9 bases between. The CDR3 is made up of 12 amino acids. Germline V gene data show CDR1 as MNHEY and CDR2 as SVGAGI. In nucleotides, the CDR3 is TGTGCCATCCTCGGGACCAAAAACATTCAGTACTTC. Translated: CAILGTKNIQYF.

The chain employs TRBV27 and TRBJ2-3, with 8 bases fitting TRBD2. Germline V gene sequence: CDR1 MNHEY, CDR2 SMNVEV (reference sequence). With 5 bases clipped from V and 2 bases from J, the junction kept 12 bases outside the gene matches. This CDR3 is built from 17 residues. CDR3 DNA: TGTGCCAGCAGTGCTCGAACAGGGACTAGGTTCACAGATACGCAGTATTTT. This codes for CASSARTGTRFTDTQYF.

This clone rates as medium-sized. V gene TRBV2 combines with J gene TRBJ2-5, with D tentatively TRBD1 (5 bases). Germline V gene sequence: CDR1 SNHLY, CDR2 FYNNEI. The CDR3 runs to 15 residues. Trimming pared 7 bases from V and 5 bases from J, leaving 20 bases between. The CDR3 nucleotides are TGTGCCAGCACCTCGAGTGGGGCAGATTGGGAGACCCAGTACTTC. Its translation is CASTSSGADWETQYF.

V gene TRBV2 combines with J gene TRBJ2-5; D may be TRBD1 (7 bases). The V end was cut by 4 bases, the J end by 3 bases, with 12 bases between. The germline V gene has CDR1 SNHLY and CDR2 FYNNEI. The CDR3 is 14 amino acids. The CDR3 loop is CASSVFRGEETQYF. CDR3 sequence (DNA): TGTGCCAGCAGTGTCTTCAGGGGGGAAGAGACCCAGTACTTC.

This chain links TRBV6-2 or TRBV6-3 with TRBJ2-4; 8 nucleotides match TRBD1. This CDR3 contains 19 residues. Germline CDR1 MNHEY, CDR2 SVGEGT. Trimming cost V 5 bases and J 1 base; bases outside gene matches: 16. CDR3: CASSIRQGAIKGAKNIQYF. The DNA of the CDR3 is TGTGCCAGCAGTATAAGGCAGGGGGCCATAAAAGGGGCCAAAAACATTCAGTACTTC.

The chain has TRBV5-1 and TRBJ2-5, with 11 nucleotides matching TRBD2. The germline V gene has CDR1 SGHRS and CDR2 YFSETQ. CDR3 size: 15 residues. Losses at the gene ends were 4 bases for V and 4 bases for J; bases not matched to a gene: 6. DNA for the CDR3: TGCGCCAGCAGCCAGACTAGCGGGATCGGAGAGACCCAGTACTTC. Encoded protein: CASSQTSGIGETQYF. The entire variable domain, with the rest obtained from reference TRBV5-1 and TRBJ2-5, is as follows: KAGVTQTPRYLIKTRGQQVTLSCSPISGHRSVSWYQQTPGQGLQFLFEYFSETQRNKGNFPGRFSGRQFSNSRSEMNVSTLELGDSALYLCASSQTSGIGETQYFGPGTRLLVL.

J is TRBJ2-7 and V is TRBV18, with D perhaps matching TRBD2 (6 bases). The V gene lost 0 bases and the J gene lost 2 bases, with 14 bases spanning the gap. The CDR3 is 16 amino acids. Germline values: CDR1 KGHSH, CDR2 LQKENI. The CDR3 loop is CASSPPGTSQPYEQYF. CDR3 DNA sequence: TGTGCCAGCTCACCACCCGGGACTTCCCAACCCTACGAGCAGTACTTC.

This chain uses TRBV6-5 with TRBJ2-3; D possibly corresponds to TRBD1 (6 bases). The CDR3 contains 14 residues. The V and J ends lost 4 bases and 5 bases respectively, with 13 bases between them. The germline CDR1 and CDR2 sequences are MNHEY and SVGAGI. CDR3 protein: CASSLGAGRDTQYF. The CDR3 DNA follows: TGTGCCAGCAGTTTGGGGGCTGGGAGAGATACGCAGTATTTT.

In this sample, this clone turned up once. The CDR3 DNA follows: TGTGCCAGCAGCGAGGGGGGGGCCCTTGACTACGAGCAGTACTTC. Amino acid sequence: CASSEGGALDYEQYF. The chain recombines TRBV2 with TRBJ2-7, with D possibly being TRBD2 (7 bases). Germline CDR1 SNHLY, CDR2 FYNNEI. V was pared by 6 bases and J by 3 bases, with 18 bases between. The CDR3 contains 15 residues.

V is TRBV30 and J is TRBJ1-5, with D maybe TRBD1 (6 bases). Looked up from germline, CDR1 is GTSNPN and CDR2 is SVGIG (reference sequence). The CDR3 runs to 15 residues. Trimming removed 2 bases from V and 1 base from J, with 12 bases in between. CDR3 sequence reads: CAWSKTGKSNQPQHF. CDR3 sequence (DNA): TGTGCCTGGAGTAAAACAGGGAAGAGCAATCAGCCCCAGCATTTT.

This clone has just a few counts. The rearrangement joins TRBV6-5 to TRBJ2-7; D is unresolved. V shed 6 bases and J shed 0 bases, with 9 bases lying between them. CDR1 and CDR2 from the germline V gene are MNHEY and SVGAGI. This CDR3 is built from 13 residues. The DNA of the CDR3 is TGTGCCAGCAGGCGCCTCCCCTCCTACGAGCAGTACTTC. Protein sequence: CASRRLPSYEQYF.

The chain joins TRBV6-6 to TRBJ1-3; 7 nucleotides agree with TRBD1. CDR3 length equals 14 residues. V lost 6 bases, J lost 4 bases, and 6 bases stayed unmatched. From germline, CDR1 is MNHNY and CDR2 SVGAGI (reference sequence). As DNA, the CDR3 is TGTGCCAGCAGACCGACAGGGCTAGGAAACACCATATATTTT. The encoded protein is CASRPTGLGNTIYF.

V usage is TRBV28 and J usage is TRBJ2-1; the match to TRBD2 covers 8 bases. The germline gives CDR1 MDHEN, CDR2 SYDVKM. V was clipped by 6 bases and J by 4 bases; unmatched bases: 8. The length of the CDR3 is 15 residues. The CDR3 DNA reads TGTGCCAGCAGCATAGCGGGAACGACTTACAATGAGCAGTTCTTC. Translating it yields CASSIAGTTYNEQFF.

The V call is TRBV19, the J call TRBJ2-3; D might be TRBD2 (6 bases). The V end lost 11 bases, the J end lost 10 bases, and 19 bases lay between the germline ends. This CDR3 contains 12 residues. The germline gives CDR1 LNHDA, CDR2 SQIVND (reference sequence). The CDR3, as DNA: TGTGCCTCCTGGTCATATCCGGGGGCGCAGTATTTT. This encodes CASWSYPGAQYF.

The CDR3 is CASSDSDRVDEQFF. Written as DNA, the CDR3 is TGTGCCAGCAGTGACTCGGACAGGGTGGATGAGCAGTTCTTC. J is TRBJ2-1 and V is TRBV6-4, with TRBD1 matching over 8 bases. Germline CDR1 and CDR2: MRHNA and SNTAGT. Germline trimming cut 0 bases from V and 8 bases from J; bases unmatched to any gene: 3. CDR3 length: 14 residues.

This clone was detected a few times. The chain couples TRBV5-4 to TRBJ1-3; D gene uncertain. CDR1 is SGHNT, CDR2 YYREEE, per germline (reference sequence). The CDR3 extends over 14 amino acids. V gave up 4 bases and J gave up 3 bases, with 11 bases separating them. Here the CDR3 DNA reads TGTGCCAGCAGCCGAGAGGCGCTTGGAAACACCATATATTTT. Residues: CASSREALGNTIYF.

This clone has just one count. This chain joins TRBV11-2 and TRBJ1-1; a possible D gene is TRBD1 (5 bases). CDR3 length: 14 residues. The V gene's germline CDR1 is SGHAT and CDR2 FQNNGV. The ends were cut back, 3 bases at V and 6 bases at J, with 14 bases in the middle. As DNA, the CDR3 is TGTGCCAGCAGCTTTCACCCCCAGGGCTCTGAAGCTTTCTTT. Amino acid sequence: CASSFHPQGSEAFF. Based on the CDR3 plus reference TRBV11-2 and TRBJ1-1, the full variable domain is EAGVAQSPRYKIIEKRQSVAFWCNPISGHATLYWYQQILGQGPKLLIQFQNNGVVDDSQLPKDRFSAERLKGVDSTLKIQPAKLEDSAVYLCASSFHPQGSEAFFGQGTRLTVV.

This chain connects TRBV19 to TRBJ1-1, with 12 bases lining up with TRBD1. V lost 10 bases to trimming and J lost 3 bases; unmatched junction nucleotides: 12. Germline-derived CDR1 and CDR2 are LNHDA and SQIVND (reference sequence). The CDR3 loop spans 16 amino acids. Here the CDR3 reads CAIAPGQGASDTEAFF. CDR3 sequence (DNA): TGTGCCATCGCCCCGGGACAGGGGGCTAGCGACACTGAAGCTTTCTTT.

The chain has TRBV30 and TRBJ1-4; 8 positions agree with TRBD1. This CDR3 has 12 residues. J lost 11 bases, V lost 5 bases, and 7 bases had no gene match. Per the germline V gene, CDR1 is GTSNPN and CDR2 is SVGIG (reference sequence). Here the CDR3 reads CAWLDRVDKLFF. The CDR3 DNA reads as TGTGCCTGGTTGGACAGGGTGGACAAACTGTTTTTT.